This T cell receptor beta chain was captured in a study of T cells expressing NK-cell markers. As for the study in general: Sequencing covered eight donors, seven HCMV-seropositive and one seronegative.

TCRdb processed the 5' RACE reads again and assigns one entry to each CDR3 protein, with no DNA. This table holds some 190,000 distinct CDR3 sequences. The receptor was derived from a man aged 18-75 years in good health. Input material: blood T cells: a sorted CD56 or NKG2C T cell subset, CD4+ or CD8+ T cells, or bulk PBMC T cells (not recorded which).

CDR3 region: CASSFGQEYNSPLHF. V usage is TRBV5-6 and J usage is TRBJ1-6; the D call of TRBD1 rests on TCRdb alone, since no DNA is present to check it. This CDR3 has 15 amino acids. Per the germline V gene, CDR1 is SGHDT and CDR2 is YYEEEE.